The entry that follows covers one T cell receptor beta chain sequence. This specimen belongs to a study of T cell responses to AZD1222 COVID-19 vaccine. The germline CDR1 and CDR2 sequences are MGHRA and YSYEKL. With V trimmed by 5 bases and J by 5 bases, 4 bases remained unmatched. This CDR3 spans 15 amino acids. Clones were sequenced by immunoSEQ multiplex PCR, and TCRdb holds only the in-frame ones, with some missing. The sample has tens of thousands of clones, approximately 90% seen once. This specimen was peripheral blood, taken on day 0 of AZD1222 vaccination. The TCR sequence derives from an adult in good health. The rearrangement joins TRBV4-1 to TRBJ2-1; 12 bases align to TRBD2. The CDR3, as DNA: TGCGCCAGCAGCGCACTAGCGGGGGGCGACAATGAGCAGTTCTTC. This encodes CASSALAGGDNEQFF.